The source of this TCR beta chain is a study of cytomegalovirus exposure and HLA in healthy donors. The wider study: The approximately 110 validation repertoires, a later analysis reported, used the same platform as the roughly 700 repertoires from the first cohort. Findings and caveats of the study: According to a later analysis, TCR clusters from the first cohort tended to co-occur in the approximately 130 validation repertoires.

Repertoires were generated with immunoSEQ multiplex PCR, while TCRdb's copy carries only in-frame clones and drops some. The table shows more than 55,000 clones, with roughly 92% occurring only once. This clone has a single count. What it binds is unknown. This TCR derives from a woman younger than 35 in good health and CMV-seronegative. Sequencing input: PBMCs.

CDR3: CASSYTTALSYNEQFF. CDR3 in DNA: TGTGCCAGCAGTTACACTACCGCTCTCTCCTACAATGAGCAGTTCTTC. The V call is TRBV6-5, the J call TRBJ2-1; D is ambiguous. Trimming pared 2 bases from V and 0 bases from J, leaving 11 bases between. There are 16 residues in the CDR3. CDR1 MNHEY and CDR2 SVGAGI come from the germline V gene.